These T cell receptor beta chains were read from a single sample in a study of cytomegalovirus exposure and HLA in healthy donors. The table came from immunoSEQ multiplex PCR; TCRdb's copy has only in-frame clones and leaves some out. This sample yields 130,000 to 150,000 clones, of which roughly three quarters are seen a single time; about 6.9% belongs to the top ten. The sequenced sample was PBMCs. The receptors come from a woman in her thirties or forties in good health and CMV-seropositive. Each CDR3 is given without its conserved first and last residue. The order of the fields is V gene, J gene, clone size, CDR3 protein. Size is stated for part of the rows, as once, few or many counts, or as a class when the clone is expanded.

v_call: TRBV19
j_call: TRBJ1-4
clone_size: .
cdr3_aa: ASAREWREKLF

v_call: TRBV5-1
j_call: TRBJ1-1
clone_size: once
cdr3_aa: ASSTEAVNTEAF

v_call: TRBV2
j_call: TRBJ2-5
clone_size: .
cdr3_aa: ASSGLAGKGETQY

v_call: TRBV19
j_call: TRBJ2-1
clone_size: .
cdr3_aa: ASSMGLLRVGEQF

v_call: TRBV10-3
j_call: TRBJ1-6
clone_size: .
cdr3_aa: AISADRGLSSPLH

v_call: TRBV5-1
j_call: TRBJ2-1
clone_size: .
cdr3_aa: ASSLRATGLAGDEQF

v_call: TRBV6-5
j_call: TRBJ1-2
clone_size: .
cdr3_aa: ASSYARGRANYGYT

v_call: TRBV5-1
j_call: TRBJ1-2
clone_size: few
cdr3_aa: ASSRGQSVYGYT

v_call: TRBV5-4
j_call: TRBJ1-2
clone_size: .
cdr3_aa: ASSLEGGYGYT

v_call: TRBV7-6
j_call: TRBJ2-3
clone_size: few
cdr3_aa: ASSSSTPRGGQDTQY

v_call: TRBV2
j_call: TRBJ2-3
clone_size: .
cdr3_aa: ASKVGVDTQY

v_call: TRBV19
j_call: TRBJ1-6
clone_size: .
cdr3_aa: ASSMGGNSYNSPLH

v_call: TRBV30
j_call: TRBJ2-7
clone_size: .
cdr3_aa: AWSVRSRDRLTYEQY

v_call: TRBV18
j_call: TRBJ1-1
clone_size: .
cdr3_aa: ASSPPSGTVPEAF

v_call: TRBV18
j_call: TRBJ1-1
clone_size: .
cdr3_aa: ASSPAQGTMNTEAF

v_call: TRBV25-1
j_call: TRBJ2-7
clone_size: once
cdr3_aa: ASSDSGQAYEQY

v_call: TRBV5-6
j_call: TRBJ1-4
clone_size: .
cdr3_aa: ASSQGQTTNEKLF

v_call: TRBV19
j_call: TRBJ2-7
clone_size: once
cdr3_aa: ASSIWADKAEQY

v_call: TRBV18
j_call: TRBJ1-6
clone_size: .
cdr3_aa: ASSPVAGVGSPLH

v_call: TRBV4-1
j_call: TRBJ1-5
clone_size: few
cdr3_aa: ASSPHRDSNQPQH

v_call: TRBV19
j_call: TRBJ2-7
clone_size: .
cdr3_aa: ASSITTGGGSHEQY

v_call: TRBV6-7
j_call: TRBJ1-6
clone_size: .
cdr3_aa: ASRRDRDDNSPLH

v_call: TRBV28
j_call: TRBJ1-6
clone_size: .
cdr3_aa: ASTKQISYNSPLH

v_call: TRBV29-1
j_call: TRBJ2-5
clone_size: .
cdr3_aa: SVVGTGGGRSQETQY

v_call: TRBV2
j_call: TRBJ2-1
clone_size: .
cdr3_aa: ASSEFQGIGNEQF

v_call: TRBV5-5
j_call: TRBJ2-7
clone_size: .
cdr3_aa: ASSEPGVSSYEQY

v_call: TRBV7-9
j_call: TRBJ2-5
clone_size: once
cdr3_aa: SSRLQGTGETQY

v_call: TRBV5-1
j_call: TRBJ2-1
clone_size: few
cdr3_aa: ASSPGLSYNEQF

v_call: TRBV12-5
j_call: TRBJ1-5
clone_size: .
cdr3_aa: ASGFDATGAQPQH

v_call: TRBV12-5
j_call: TRBJ2-1
clone_size: .
cdr3_aa: ASGLGLAGNNEQF